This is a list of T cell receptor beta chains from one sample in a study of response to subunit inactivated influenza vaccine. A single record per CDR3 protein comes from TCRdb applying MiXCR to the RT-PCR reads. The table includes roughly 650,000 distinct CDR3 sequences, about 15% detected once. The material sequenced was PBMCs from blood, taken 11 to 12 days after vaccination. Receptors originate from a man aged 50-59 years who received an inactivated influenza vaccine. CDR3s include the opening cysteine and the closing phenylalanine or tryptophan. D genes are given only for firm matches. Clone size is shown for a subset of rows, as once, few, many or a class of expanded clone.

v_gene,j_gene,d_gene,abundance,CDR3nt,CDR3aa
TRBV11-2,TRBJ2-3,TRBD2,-,TGTGCCAGCAGCTTGTTCTGGTCAACCGGGACTAGCGGGAGGGCCGCAGATACGCAGTATTTT,CASSLFWSTGTSGRAADTQYF
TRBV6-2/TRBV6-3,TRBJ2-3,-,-,TGTGCCAGCAGATCTCCCCGGCCAGGAGGAGATACGCAGTATTTT,CASRSPRPGGDTQYF
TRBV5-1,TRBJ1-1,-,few,TGCGCCAGCAGCTTGGCTCAGATCGGCACTGAAGCTTTCTTT,CASSLAQIGTEAFF
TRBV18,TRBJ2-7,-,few,TGTGCCAGCTCAACTTCGGGACAACTCTACGAGCAGTACTTC,CASSTSGQLYEQYF
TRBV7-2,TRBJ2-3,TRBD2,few,TGTGCCAGCACCCAGTGGGCGGGGGGAAGCACAGATACGCAGTATTTT,CASTQWAGGSTDTQYF
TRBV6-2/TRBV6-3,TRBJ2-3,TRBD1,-,TGTGCCAGCAGTAGACAGGGTGGGCTTGGTACGCAGTATTTT,CASSRQGGLGTQYF
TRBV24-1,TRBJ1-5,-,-,TGTGCCACCAGTGAGTCAGGGGTGCCCCAGCATTTT,CATSESGVPQHF
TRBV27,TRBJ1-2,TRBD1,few,TGTGCCAGCAGGACAGGGCAGGGAGGCTACACCTTC,CASRTGQGGYTF
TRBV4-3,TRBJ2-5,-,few,TGCGCCAGCAGCCAAGAACGGGCCGGGATGGAGACCCAGTACTTC,CASSQERAGMETQYF
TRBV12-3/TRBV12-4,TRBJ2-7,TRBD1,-,TGTGCCAGCAGTTTAGGTTGGGGACAGTCCTTCTCCTACGAGCAGTACTTC,CASSLGWGQSFSYEQYF
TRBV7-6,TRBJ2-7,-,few,TGTGCCAGCAGCTTAGGAGGGGGAAGTGTCCTTTACGAGCAGTACTTC,CASSLGGGSVLYEQYF
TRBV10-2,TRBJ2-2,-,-,TGCGCCAGCTGCAGGGCGAACACCGGGGAGCTGTTTTTT,CASCRANTGELFF
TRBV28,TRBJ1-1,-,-,TGTGCCAGCAGTTTACTCCAAGGAGGGACTGAAGCTTTCTTT,CASSLLQGGTEAFF
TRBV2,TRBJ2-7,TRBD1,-,TGTGCCAGCAGTAGGGACAGGGCGCAGTACTTC,CASSRDRAQYF
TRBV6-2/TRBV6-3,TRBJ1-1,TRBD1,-,TGTGCCAGCAGTTACGTATGGGACAGGGGCTCCCTGAACACTGAAGCTTTCTTT,CASSYVWDRGSLNTEAFF
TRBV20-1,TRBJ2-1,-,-,TGCAGTGCTAGTCAGGCCAGGGGTACCTACAATGAGCAGTTCTTC,CSASQARGTYNEQFF
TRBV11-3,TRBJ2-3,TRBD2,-,TGTGCCAGCAGCCCCGGGCGGGGGTCAGATACGCAGTATTTT,CASSPGRGSDTQYF
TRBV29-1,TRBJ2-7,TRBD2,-,TGCAGCGTGAACCTAGCGGCCCCCTACGAGCAGTACTTC,CSVNLAAPYEQYF
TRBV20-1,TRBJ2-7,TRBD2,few,TGCAGTGCTTTCCCCGGGACTAGCGACGACGAGCAGTACTTC,CSAFPGTSDDEQYF
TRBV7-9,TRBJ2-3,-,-,TGTGCCAGCAGCTTAGTAGCAGGCTACACAGATACGCAGTATTTT,CASSLVAGYTDTQYF
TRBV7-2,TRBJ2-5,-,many,TGTGCCAGCACCGTTACTACTGGGGAGACCCAGTACTTC,CASTVTTGETQYF
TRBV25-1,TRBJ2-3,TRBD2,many,TGTGCCAGCAGTGAAGGGTCTAGCGGGAGAGGCGGAGATACGCAGTATTTT,CASSEGSSGRGGDTQYF
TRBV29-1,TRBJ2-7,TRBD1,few,TGCAGCGCCGGGGGACAGGGTTTGGGGAGCGAGCAGTACTTC,CSAGGQGLGSEQYF
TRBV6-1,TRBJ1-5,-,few,TGTGCCAGCGGCGTTTCGAGGAGGACACAGCCCCAGCATTTT,CASGVSRRTQPQHF
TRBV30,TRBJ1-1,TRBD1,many,TGTGCCTGGAGTAGGGGGCCTGAAGCTTTCTTT,CAWSRGPEAFF
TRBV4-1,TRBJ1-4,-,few,TGCGCCAGCAGCCAAGTGGGACCTATTGAGGAAAAACTGTTTTTT,CASSQVGPIEEKLFF
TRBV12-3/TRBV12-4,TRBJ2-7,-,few,TGTGCCAGCACAGTCAGTGGGGGGCTGGAGCAGTACTTC,CASTVSGGLEQYF
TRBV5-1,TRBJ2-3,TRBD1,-,TGCGCCAGCAGTCGTGGTCAAGACAGGGTGGAAGATACGCAGTATTTT,CASSRGQDRVEDTQYF
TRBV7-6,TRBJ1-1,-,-,TGTGCCAGCAGCTTAGTTCGCCCAGGGAGCACTGAAGCTTTCTTT,CASSLVRPGSTEAFF
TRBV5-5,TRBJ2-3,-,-,TGTGCCAGCAGCTTGGCCGTGGGGGGTGCCCCCACAGATACGCAGTATTTT,CASSLAVGGAPTDTQYF
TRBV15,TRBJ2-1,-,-,TGTGCCACCAGCAGAGATGGCGGGCCCACCTACAATGAGCAGTTCTTC,CATSRDGGPTYNEQFF
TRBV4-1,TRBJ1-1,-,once,TGCGCCAGCAGCCAATTTGGGTTGTTCGGTGATGAAGCTTTCTTT,CASSQFGLFGDEAFF
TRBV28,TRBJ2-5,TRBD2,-,TGTGCCAGCAGGGGACTAGCGGGCCAGCAAGAGACCCAGTACTTC,CASRGLAGQQETQYF
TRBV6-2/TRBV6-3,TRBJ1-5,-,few,TGTGCCAGCAGTTACATGGACACCAGCTCTGGCCACAATCAGCCCCAGCATTTT,CASSYMDTSSGHNQPQHF
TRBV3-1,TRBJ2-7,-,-,TGTGCCAGCAGCCAGTTTTTTGGGGGCTACGAGCAGTACTTC,CASSQFFGGYEQYF
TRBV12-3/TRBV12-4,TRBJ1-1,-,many,TGTGCCAGCAGTTGGCGTATCGGAACTGAAGCTTTCTTT,CASSWRIGTEAFF
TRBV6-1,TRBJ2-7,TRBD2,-,TGTGCCAGCAGTGCGACTAGCGGGGGAGTCTACGAGCAGTACTTC,CASSATSGGVYEQYF
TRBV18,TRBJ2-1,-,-,TGTGCCAGCTCACCGTCAGTCCCGTTTCTCTCCTACAATGAGCAGTTCTTC,CASSPSVPFLSYNEQFF
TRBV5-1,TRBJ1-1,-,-,TGCGCCAGCAGCACGAGGGGGGCTGAAGCTTTCTTT,CASSTRGAEAFF
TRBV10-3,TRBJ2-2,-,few,TGTGCCATGACCGGGACGGGGAACACCGGGGAGCTGTTTTTT,CAMTGTGNTGELFF
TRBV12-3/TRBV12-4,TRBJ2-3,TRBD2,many,TGTGCCAGCAGTCCAGCTAGCGGGGGGAACACAGATACGCAGTATTTT,CASSPASGGNTDTQYF
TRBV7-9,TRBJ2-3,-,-,TGTGCCAGCAGTTATCAAAACAGCAATACGCAGTATTTT,CASSYQNSNTQYF
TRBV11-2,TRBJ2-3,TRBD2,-,TGTGCCAGCAGCTTCCGTCCCCCCTTAGCGGGAGTATCAGATACGCAGTATTTT,CASSFRPPLAGVSDTQYF
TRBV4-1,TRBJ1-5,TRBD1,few,TGCGCCAGCAGCCCGACGGGACAGAGCAATCAGCCCCAGCATTTT,CASSPTGQSNQPQHF
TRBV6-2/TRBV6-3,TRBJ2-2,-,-,TGTGCCGGTCGGACGGGAAACACCGGGGAGCTGTTTTTT,CAGRTGNTGELFF
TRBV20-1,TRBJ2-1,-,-,TGCAGTGCTAAACGGGAGATGTGGGACGATGAGCAGTTCTTC,CSAKREMWDDEQFF
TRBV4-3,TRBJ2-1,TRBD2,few,TGCGCCAGCAGCCAAGATTTAGGGCGGGAGTGGGACAATGAGCAGTTCTTC,CASSQDLGREWDNEQFF
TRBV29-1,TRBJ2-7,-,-,TGCAGCGTCGCTACAGGGGAGGTGAACGAGCAGTACTTC,CSVATGEVNEQYF
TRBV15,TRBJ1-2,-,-,TGTGCCACCAGCAGAGACATACCGGGACCCCAGAACTATGGCTACACCTTC,CATSRDIPGPQNYGYTF
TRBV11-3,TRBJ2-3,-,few,TGTGCCAGCAGCCCTAGCATGGGGTTTCCAGATACGCAGTATTTT,CASSPSMGFPDTQYF
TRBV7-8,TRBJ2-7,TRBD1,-,TGTGCCAGCAGCCCTTACGCCGGGACAGGCGCAGCTCGACACGAGCAGTACTTC,CASSPYAGTGAARHEQYF
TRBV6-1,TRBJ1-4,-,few,TGTGCCAGCAGTGAACAGGGAGTAGGTGAAAAACTGTTTTTT,CASSEQGVGEKLFF
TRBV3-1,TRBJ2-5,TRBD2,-,TGTGCCAGCCGGCTAGCGGGACAACAAGAGACCCAGTACTTC,CASRLAGQQETQYF
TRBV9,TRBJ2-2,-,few,TGTGCCAGCAGCGTAGCGGCGGGGACCACCGGGGAGCTGTTTTTT,CASSVAAGTTGELFF
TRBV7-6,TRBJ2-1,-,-,TGTGCCAGCAGCTTAGCGTTAGTACCTCCCGCCTACAATGAGCAGTTCTTC,CASSLALVPPAYNEQFF
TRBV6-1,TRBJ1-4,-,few,TGTGCCAGCAGCTCCGGACGGTACAATGAAAAACTGTTTTTT,CASSSGRYNEKLFF
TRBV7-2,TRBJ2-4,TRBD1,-,TGTGCCAGCAGCCGACAGGGGGCAGGAAACATTCAGTACTTC,CASSRQGAGNIQYF
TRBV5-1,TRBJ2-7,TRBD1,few,TGCGCCAGCAGCTTGAGGACAGGGAGCGACGAGCAGTACTTC,CASSLRTGSDEQYF